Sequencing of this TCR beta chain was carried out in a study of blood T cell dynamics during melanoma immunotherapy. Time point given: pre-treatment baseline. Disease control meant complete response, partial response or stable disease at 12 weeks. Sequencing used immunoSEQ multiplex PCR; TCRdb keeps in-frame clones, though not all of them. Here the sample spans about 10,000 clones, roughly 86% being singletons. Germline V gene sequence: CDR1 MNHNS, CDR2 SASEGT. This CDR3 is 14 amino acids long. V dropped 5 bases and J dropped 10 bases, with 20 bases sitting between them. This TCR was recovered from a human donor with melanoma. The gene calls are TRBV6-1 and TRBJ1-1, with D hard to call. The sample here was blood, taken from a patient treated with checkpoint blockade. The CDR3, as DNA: TGTGCCAGCAGTTCTTTAGGAGGACCCCTTAGAGCTTTCTTT. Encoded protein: CASSSLGGPLRAFF.